A selection of T cell receptor beta chains follows, all from one sample in a study of blood T cell repertoires in COVID-19. Data came from immunoSEQ multiplex PCR; TCRdb stores just in-frame clones and leaves some out. The table lists about 440,000 clones, about 90% of them singletons. Sequenced sample: PBMCs or T cells enriched from blood (not recorded which). The receptors were gathered from a man between 18 and 35 years old who had recovered from COVID-19. The CDR3 runs from the conserved cysteine through the conserved F or W. The D gene is left open where the match is weak. Not every row has a clone size; where given, it reads once, few, many or a size class.

CDR3nt: TGCGCCAGCAGCCAGGGACAGGATAGCAATCAGCCCCAGCATTTT
CDR3aa: CASSQGQDSNQPQHF
v_gene: TRBV4-1
j_gene: TRBJ1-5
abundance: once
d_gene: TRBD1

CDR3nt: TGTGCCAGCAGCACCGGACTAGCGGGGCGGGAGGCCCAGTACTTC
CDR3aa: CASSTGLAGREAQYF
v_gene: TRBV5-5
j_gene: TRBJ2-5
abundance: -
d_gene: TRBD2

CDR3nt: TGTGCCAGCAGCCAAGGGACAGGTTCGAATGAAAAACTGTTTTTT
CDR3aa: CASSQGTGSNEKLFF
v_gene: TRBV3-1/TRBV3-2
j_gene: TRBJ1-4
abundance: -
d_gene: TRBD1

CDR3nt: TGTGCCAGCGATCCGGGAGGGCCCTACGAGCAGTACTTC
CDR3aa: CASDPGGPYEQYF
v_gene: TRBV7-8
j_gene: TRBJ2-7
abundance: few
d_gene: TRBD2

CDR3nt: TGTGCCAGCAGCTTAGAGGGGGCAAGCTCCTACAATGAGCAGTTCTTC
CDR3aa: CASSLEGASSYNEQFF
v_gene: TRBV11-2
j_gene: TRBJ2-1
abundance: -
d_gene: -

CDR3nt: TGTGCCAGCAGCTTAGACCCTCGACAGGACTATGGCTACACCTTC
CDR3aa: CASSLDPRQDYGYTF
v_gene: TRBV7-9
j_gene: TRBJ1-2
abundance: -
d_gene: -

CDR3nt: TGCAGCGTAACTTTGGACAGGTCGCACTATGGCTACACCTTC
CDR3aa: CSVTLDRSHYGYTF
v_gene: TRBV29-1
j_gene: TRBJ1-2
abundance: -
d_gene: TRBD1

CDR3nt: TGTGCCGCGGACACCGGGACAGCGAACACTGAAGCTTTCTTT
CDR3aa: CAADTGTANTEAFF
v_gene: TRBV28
j_gene: TRBJ1-1
abundance: -
d_gene: TRBD1

CDR3nt: TGTGCCAGCAGCCAAGAGGCAGGGCTAAGCCGTGTCTATGGCTACACCTTC
CDR3aa: CASSQEAGLSRVYGYTF
v_gene: TRBV4-2
j_gene: TRBJ1-2
abundance: once
d_gene: -

CDR3nt: TGCGCCAGCAGCCAAGATATTAGTGTGTCACCCCTCCACTTT
CDR3aa: CASSQDISVSPLHF
v_gene: TRBV4-1
j_gene: TRBJ1-6
abundance: -
d_gene: -

CDR3nt: TGTGCCAGCAGTTTAGGTGGAGTGAACACTGAAGCTTTCTTT
CDR3aa: CASSLGGVNTEAFF
v_gene: TRBV27
j_gene: TRBJ1-1
abundance: -
d_gene: -

CDR3nt: TGTGCCAGCAGCCCCGCGGGGGGTTCACCCCTCCACTTT
CDR3aa: CASSPAGGSPLHF
v_gene: TRBV3-1/TRBV3-2
j_gene: TRBJ1-6
abundance: -
d_gene: -

CDR3nt: TGTGCCAGCGGGACAGGCGGGGAAGGCTACACCTTC
CDR3aa: CASGTGGEGYTF
v_gene: TRBV28
j_gene: TRBJ1-2
abundance: -
d_gene: TRBD1

CDR3nt: TGTGCCAGTAGTACTCCCTCAGGGGTCACTAATGAAAAACTGTTTTTT
CDR3aa: CASSTPSGVTNEKLFF
v_gene: TRBV19
j_gene: TRBJ1-4
abundance: -
d_gene: -

CDR3nt: TGTGCCAGCAGCCAAGTGAACGGCGAGCAGTACTTC
CDR3aa: CASSQVNGEQYF
v_gene: TRBV3-1/TRBV3-2
j_gene: TRBJ2-7
abundance: -
d_gene: -

CDR3nt: TGTGCCAGCTCACCAGAACAGGCGGTGAACACTGAAGCTTTCTTT
CDR3aa: CASSPEQAVNTEAFF
v_gene: TRBV18
j_gene: TRBJ1-1
abundance: -
d_gene: -

CDR3nt: TGTGCCAGCGACGCGGTTCCATCGGGGGAAGCTTTCTTT
CDR3aa: CASDAVPSGEAFF
v_gene: TRBV6-5
j_gene: TRBJ1-1
abundance: few
d_gene: -

CDR3nt: TGTGCCAGCAGTTATGGGGCGGGGTACCAGCCCCAGCATTTT
CDR3aa: CASSYGAGYQPQHF
v_gene: TRBV6-2/TRBV6-3
j_gene: TRBJ1-5
abundance: many
d_gene: -

CDR3nt: TGTGCCAGCTCACCGGGACAGTCCAACGGCTACACCTTC
CDR3aa: CASSPGQSNGYTF
v_gene: TRBV18
j_gene: TRBJ1-2
abundance: -
d_gene: TRBD1

CDR3nt: TGTGCCAGCAGTTACTTGACCGAGGTTGGAGAGACCCAGTACTTC
CDR3aa: CASSYLTEVGETQYF
v_gene: TRBV6-5
j_gene: TRBJ2-5
abundance: -
d_gene: -

CDR3nt: TGTGCCAGCAGTTCCCCTGCGGGAGGGCATGCCGGGGAGCTGTTTTTT
CDR3aa: CASSSPAGGHAGELFF
v_gene: TRBV7-3
j_gene: TRBJ2-2
abundance: -
d_gene: TRBD2

CDR3nt: TGCGCCAGCAGCCAAGGGGGGCTTGGGGCTTCACCCCTCCACTTT
CDR3aa: CASSQGGLGASPLHF
v_gene: TRBV4-1
j_gene: TRBJ1-6
abundance: -
d_gene: -

CDR3nt: TGCGCCAGCAGCCCGTTCAGAGGCTCCTACGAGCAGTACTTC
CDR3aa: CASSPFRGSYEQYF
v_gene: TRBV10-1
j_gene: TRBJ2-7
abundance: -
d_gene: -

CDR3nt: TGTGCCAGCAGTTTTGGGGGGACGCCGCGATGGCAGTTCTTC
CDR3aa: CASSFGGTPRWQFF
v_gene: TRBV27
j_gene: TRBJ2-1
abundance: few
d_gene: -

CDR3nt: TGTGCCAGCAGTGTGAGGACTACAATGAGTCGGCAGTTCTTC
CDR3aa: CASSVRTTMSRQFF
v_gene: TRBV6-4
j_gene: TRBJ2-1
abundance: -
d_gene: -

CDR3nt: TGTGCCAGCAGCTTGACAGCTAATGAAAAACTGTTTTTT
CDR3aa: CASSLTANEKLFF
v_gene: TRBV7-2
j_gene: TRBJ1-4
abundance: -
d_gene: -

CDR3nt: TGTGCCAGCAGCTTAAGTTCCCTAGCGGGAGGGCCCGAGCAGTTCTTC
CDR3aa: CASSLSSLAGGPEQFF
v_gene: TRBV7-2
j_gene: TRBJ2-1
abundance: -
d_gene: TRBD2

CDR3nt: TGTGCCAGCAGCTTGGGAATAGCGGGCCCTAGCACAGATACGCAGTATTTT
CDR3aa: CASSLGIAGPSTDTQYF
v_gene: TRBV11-3
j_gene: TRBJ2-3
abundance: -
d_gene: TRBD2

CDR3nt: TGTGCCAGCGCGGGCCGCTCCTACAATGAGCAGTTCTTC
CDR3aa: CASAGRSYNEQFF
v_gene: TRBV25-1
j_gene: TRBJ2-1
abundance: -
d_gene: -

CDR3nt: TGTGCCAGCACCCAAGATGACAGCTATGGCTACACCTTC
CDR3aa: CASTQDDSYGYTF
v_gene: TRBV6-5
j_gene: TRBJ1-2
abundance: -
d_gene: -

CDR3nt: TGTGCCAGCTCACCTATGCGGTCGGATCTGGAAGCTTTCTTT
CDR3aa: CASSPMRSDLEAFF
v_gene: TRBV18
j_gene: TRBJ1-1
abundance: once
d_gene: -

CDR3nt: TGTGCCAGCAGCCAGGACTCCGGGACTGAAGCTTTCTTT
CDR3aa: CASSQDSGTEAFF
v_gene: TRBV3-1/TRBV3-2
j_gene: TRBJ1-1
abundance: -
d_gene: -

CDR3nt: TGTGCCAGCAGCTTGAGTCACGGGGGCTCCTACGAGCAGTACTTC
CDR3aa: CASSLSHGGSYEQYF
v_gene: TRBV5-6
j_gene: TRBJ2-7
abundance: -
d_gene: -

CDR3nt: TGTGCCAGCAGCCTGCAGTCCTACGAGCAGTACTTC
CDR3aa: CASSLQSYEQYF
v_gene: TRBV7-9
j_gene: TRBJ2-7
abundance: -
d_gene: -

CDR3nt: TGTGCCAGCAGCTTGGACAATAACTATGGCTACACCTTC
CDR3aa: CASSLDNNYGYTF
v_gene: TRBV5-6
j_gene: TRBJ1-2
abundance: -
d_gene: -

CDR3nt: TGTGCCAGCAACCACGTGCCCGGGTCGGGAGACGTTGAAAAACTGTTTTTT
CDR3aa: CASNHVPGSGDVEKLFF
v_gene: TRBV27
j_gene: TRBJ1-4
abundance: -
d_gene: -

CDR3nt: TGCAGCGTTCGACAAGGAAACTATGGCTACACCTTC
CDR3aa: CSVRQGNYGYTF
v_gene: TRBV29-1
j_gene: TRBJ1-2
abundance: -
d_gene: -

CDR3nt: TGCGCCAGCAGAGGGCTAGCGAGCGGGGGCACCGGGGAGCTGTTTTTT
CDR3aa: CASRGLASGGTGELFF
v_gene: TRBV5-1
j_gene: TRBJ2-2
abundance: few
d_gene: TRBD2

CDR3nt: TGTGCCAGCGGATGGGCCTACACCGGGGAGCTGTTTTTT
CDR3aa: CASGWAYTGELFF
v_gene: TRBV28
j_gene: TRBJ2-2
abundance: -
d_gene: -

CDR3nt: TGTGCCAGCAGTTTGACGACAGCTGATATTAGGCCCCAGCATTTT
CDR3aa: CASSLTTADIRPQHF
v_gene: TRBV28
j_gene: TRBJ1-5
abundance: -
d_gene: -

CDR3nt: TGTGCCAGCAGCTTAGTCCCACCACAGAGCTCTGGAAACACCATATATTTT
CDR3aa: CASSLVPPQSSGNTIYF
v_gene: TRBV7-9
j_gene: TRBJ1-3
abundance: -
d_gene: -

CDR3nt: TGTGCCAGCATGAGGGCCAGCACTAATGAAAAACTGTTTTTT
CDR3aa: CASMRASTNEKLFF
v_gene: TRBV2
j_gene: TRBJ1-4
abundance: -
d_gene: -

CDR3nt: TGTGCCAGCAGTTTAAGCGGGAGTGTCCCCTACGAGCAGTACTTC
CDR3aa: CASSLSGSVPYEQYF
v_gene: TRBV27
j_gene: TRBJ2-7
abundance: -
d_gene: TRBD2

CDR3nt: TGTGCCAGCAGGCTATCCCCCGGGGAGCTGTTTTTT
CDR3aa: CASRLSPGELFF
v_gene: TRBV12-3/TRBV12-4
j_gene: TRBJ2-2
abundance: -
d_gene: -

CDR3nt: TGTGCCATCGGACAAGGAAATGAAAAACTGTTTTTT
CDR3aa: CAIGQGNEKLFF
v_gene: TRBV10-3
j_gene: TRBJ1-4
abundance: -
d_gene: -

CDR3nt: TGTGCCAGCAGCTTAGATCACGGGAGGTGTTCCTACGAGCAGTACTTC
CDR3aa: CASSLDHGRCSYEQYF
v_gene: TRBV11-3
j_gene: TRBJ2-7
abundance: -
d_gene: TRBD2

CDR3nt: TGTGCCAGCACCCGGACATCGGGAGGCCAGCAGTACTTC
CDR3aa: CASTRTSGGQQYF
v_gene: TRBV12-3/TRBV12-4
j_gene: TRBJ2-7
abundance: -
d_gene: TRBD2

CDR3nt: TGTGCCAGTAGTATAGTTGGCCGGGATCAGCCCCAGCATTTT
CDR3aa: CASSIVGRDQPQHF
v_gene: TRBV19
j_gene: TRBJ1-5
abundance: -
d_gene: -

CDR3nt: TGCGCCAGCAGCCGTCCGAGGGGGGAGCTGTTTTTT
CDR3aa: CASSRPRGELFF
v_gene: TRBV5-1
j_gene: TRBJ2-2
abundance: -
d_gene: -

CDR3nt: TGTGCCAGCTCACCATCGGCCGACAGTGGCTATGGCTACACCTTC
CDR3aa: CASSPSADSGYGYTF
v_gene: TRBV18
j_gene: TRBJ1-2
abundance: -
d_gene: -